One sample yielded the 9 T cell receptor beta chains listed below, sequenced in a study of blood T cell repertoires in COVID-19. Here immunoSEQ multiplex PCR was the method, and the copy in TCRdb shows in-frame clones only, minus some. This table has 250,000 to 350,000 clones, more than 85% appearing once. Sequences were obtained from peripheral blood. The receptors here all came from a woman in her 30s with COVID-19, enrolled during active disease.

The rearrangement joins TRBV11-2 to TRBJ1-4; 7 nucleotides agree with TRBD1. This CDR3 has 16 residues. Per germline, CDR1 SGHAT and CDR2 FQNNGV. Unmatched junction bases numbered 6, after V lost 5 bases and J lost 0 bases. CDR3 DNA sequence: TGTGCCAGCAGCAAAGGACAGGTTGCAACTAATGAAAAACTGTTTTTT. This gives the protein CASSKGQVATNEKLFF.

The chain joins TRBV27 to TRBJ2-7; D is unclear. The CDR3 length is 13 residues. V lost 4 bases and J lost 3, with 10 bases in between. Germline V lookup: CDR1 MNHEY, CDR2 SMNVEV (reference sequence). CDR3 residues: CASSSSGGYEQYF. The CDR3 region has the DNA TGTGCCAGCAGTTCATCCGGCGGCTACGAGCAGTACTTC.

The chain has TRBV19 and TRBJ1-1; tentatively, D is TRBD1 (5 bases). The length of the CDR3 is 14 residues. CDR1 is LNHDA and CDR2 is SQIVND in the germline V gene (reference sequence). V was shortened by 6 bases and J by 1 base, with 12 bases between the two germline ends. The CDR3 nucleotides are TGTGCCAGTAGGCCGACAGTGGCGAACACTGAAGCTTTCTTT. Amino acid sequence: CASRPTVANTEAFF.

The rearrangement joins TRBV18 to TRBJ1-1, with 7 bases lining up with TRBD1. This CDR3 contains 15 residues. With V trimmed by 5 bases and J by 1 base, 7 bases remained unmatched. In germline, CDR1 is KGHSH, CDR2 LQKENI. DNA for the CDR3: TGTGCCAGCTCAGCTCGGGACAGTTCGAACACTGAAGCTTTCTTT. Its protein is CASSARDSSNTEAFF.

CDR3 bases: TGTGCCAGTAGTAGTGATTCCCGAGGTTATGGCTACACCTTC. Amino acids: CASSSDSRGYGYTF. The chain joins TRBV19 to TRBJ1-2; no reliable D call. The ends were cut back, 4 bases at V and 5 bases at J, with 14 bases in the middle. The CDR3 spans 14 residues. Germline lookup yields CDR1 LNHDA and CDR2 SQIVND (reference sequence).

The J gene is TRBJ2-7, the V gene TRBV28; 7 bases agree with TRBD2. Germline V gene sequence: CDR1 MDHEN, CDR2 SYDVKM. J lost 0 bases, V lost 4 bases, and 3 bases had no gene match. CDR3 size: 14 residues. Here the CDR3 DNA reads TGTGCCAGCAGTTCAGGACTAGGCTCCTACGAGCAGTACTTC. Its translation is CASSSGLGSYEQYF.

J is TRBJ2-1 and V is TRBV30; TRBD2 aligns across 7 bases. The CDR3 consists of 13 residues. After removal of 3 bases from V and 3 bases from J, the junction contained 2 bases not matched to a gene. CDR1 is GTSNPN and CDR2 is SVGIG in the germline V gene (reference sequence). The CDR3, as DNA: TGTGCCTGGAGCGCTAGCGGCTACAATGAGCAGTTCTTC. Protein product: CAWSASGYNEQFF.

The genes are TRBV19 and TRBJ2-2, with 11 bases aligning to TRBD2. CDR3 length equals 15 residues. The germline gives CDR1 LNHDA, CDR2 SQIVND (reference sequence). The ends lost 9 bases at V and 2 bases at J; junction bases unmatched: 5. CDR3 in amino acids: CASISGRDNTGELFF. DNA for the CDR3: TGTGCCAGCATTAGCGGGAGGGACAACACCGGGGAGCTGTTTTTT.

The chain has TRBV9 and TRBJ2-1; TRBD1 might be the D (6 bases). Germline CDR1 reads SGDLS; CDR2 reads YYNGEE. This CDR3 region has 15 residues. Trimming removed 4 bases from V and 1 base from J, with 12 bases in between. Written as DNA, the CDR3 is TGTGCCAGCAGCTCCCAGGACAGATCCTACAATGAGCAGTTCTTC. This codes for CASSSQDRSYNEQFF.